Following are 16 T cell receptor beta chains from one sample sequenced in a study of Graves' ophthalmopathy and Graves' hyperthyroidism. For repertoire sequencing, the TCR beta CDR3 regions were amplified from RNA transcripts. HTBI-primed RT-PCR formed the first round, and a multiplex PCR formed the second. One entry per CDR3 protein, called by TCRdb with MiXCR from the multiplex PCR reads. The sample has a few hundred thousand distinct CDR3 sequences, roughly 15% seen once. Input material: peripheral blood. These receptors were taken from an adult woman with stable Graves' hyperthyroidism.

There are many counts of this clonotype. The chain uses TRBV12-3 or TRBV12-4 and TRBJ2-4; D unresolved. Trimming shortened V by 4 bases and J by 0 bases, and 10 bases separated the two germline ends. The CDR3 covers 15 residues. In nucleotides, the CDR3 is TGTGCCAGCAGTTATACTCAGTTAGCCAAAAACATTCAGTACTTC. It translates to CASSYTQLAKNIQYF.

This clonotype showed up just a few times. The CDR3: CATSPCESCESGAPLNQPQHF. The CDR3 nucleotides read TGTGCCACCAGTCCGTGCGAATCGTGCGAATCGGGAGCCCCCCTCAATCAGCCCCAGCATTTT. The rearrangement links TRBV24-1 to TRBJ1-5; D gene ambiguous. Germline-derived CDR1 and CDR2 are KGHDR and SFDVKD. V was trimmed by 6 bases and J by 3 bases, leaving 32 bases between them. The CDR3 has 21 amino acids.

In its sample, this clonotype was seen many times. The rearrangement uses TRBV28 and TRBJ1-5, with 10 bases lining up with TRBD1. V dropped 5 bases and J dropped 7; count of bases not matched to a gene: 17. Germline assignment: CDR1 MDHEN and CDR2 SYDVKM. CDR3 size: 18 residues. Here the CDR3 DNA reads TGTGCCAGCAGTAGACAGGGGGCCCGATTTTTTGAATTCCAGCCCCAGCATTTT. Protein: CASSRQGARFFEFQPQHF.

Ten or more counts support this clonotype. The J gene is TRBJ2-2, the V gene TRBV12-3 or TRBV12-4, with 12 bases fitting TRBD2. V dropped 1 base and J dropped 5; count of bases not matched to a gene: 5. This CDR3 region has 17 residues. CDR3 nucleotide sequence: TGTGCCAGCAGTTTAGGTCTAGCGGGAGGGCGGACCGGGGAGCTGTTTTTT. This encodes CASSLGLAGGRTGELFF.

The sample holds many counts of this clonotype. CDR3 sequence reads: CASSQARTGGVNYGYTF. CDR3 sequence (DNA): TGTGCCAGCAGCCAAGCTCGGACAGGGGGTGTGAACTATGGCTACACCTTC. The chain combines TRBV4-2 with TRBJ1-2, with 10 bases that match TRBD1. The CDR3 consists of 17 residues. The V segment lost 1 base and the J segment 2 bases; nucleotides outside the gene matches: 7. Germline CDR1 LGHNA, CDR2 YNFKEQ.

There are many counts of this clonotype. This sequence joins TRBV5-8 and TRBJ1-1; 8 positions match TRBD1. The germline CDR1 and CDR2 sequences are SGHTS and YDEGEE. The CDR3 spans 10 residues. V shed 9 bases, J shed 11 bases, and the junction held 6 bases outside the gene matches. CDR3: CANQDREAFF. The CDR3 DNA reads TGTGCCAACCAGGACAGGGAGGCTTTCTTT.

The sample holds many counts of this clonotype. This chain links TRBV28 with TRBJ1-1, with D maybe TRBD1 (5 bases). This CDR3 spans 14 amino acids. CDR1 MDHEN and CDR2 SYDVKM come from the germline V gene. V lost 4 bases and J 7 bases, leaving 16 bases between the germline ends. CDR3 nucleotide sequence: TGTGCCAGCAGTTCCAATTTGGGGGGAGTTGAAGCTTTCTTT. Its translation is CASSSNLGGVEAFF.

The sample holds a few counts of this clonotype. This rearrangement joins TRBV29-1 to TRBJ2-7; 7 nucleotides line up with TRBD2. Germline values: CDR1 SQVTM, CDR2 ANQGSEA. The CDR3 spans 14 residues. V trimming: 5 bases; J trimming: 3 bases; junction bases outside the gene matches: 10. The DNA of the CDR3 is TGCAGCGTTTACTTAAGCGGGAACTACTACGAGCAGTACTTC. Its protein product is CSVYLSGNYYEQYF.

This clonotype was recorded many times. This chain uses TRBV9 with TRBJ2-3; 8 nucleotides align to TRBD2. CDR1 and CDR2 from the germline V gene are SGDLS and YYNGEE. This CDR3 has 15 amino acids. With V trimmed by 6 bases and J by 2 bases, 8 bases remained unmatched. CDR3 residues: CASTDSGTNTDTQYF. As DNA, the CDR3 is TGTGCCAGCACCGATAGCGGGACCAACACAGATACGCAGTATTTT.

This clonotype was observed at least ten times. Here the CDR3 DNA reads TGTGCCAGCAGTTATTCGACAGGGGCGAGGGAGACCCAGTACTTC. It yields the protein CASSYSTGARETQYF. The V and J genes are TRBV6-5 and TRBJ2-5; TRBD1 aligns across 8 bases. This CDR3 has 15 residues. The V gene's germline CDR1 is MNHEY and CDR2 SVGAGI. Trimming at V came to 3 bases and at J to 5 bases, leaving 8 bases not matched to a gene.

This clonotype was seen ten or more times. As the CDR3 is not closed by the conserved phenylalanine or tryptophan, this likely results from a read error. V usage is TRBV19 and J usage is TRBJ2-7, with D perhaps TRBD1 (6 bases). CDR3 length: 14 amino acids. V was cut by 6 bases and J by 0 bases, with 12 bases left in between. The germline V gene has CDR1 LNHDA and CDR2 SQIVND (reference sequence). CDR3 in amino acids: CASSMDSPSYEQYL. The DNA of the CDR3 is TGTGCCAGTAGCATGGACAGTCCCTCCTACGAGCAGTACCTC.

This clonotype was seen only a few times. The germline gene is not matched at one end of the junction; a read error may be the cause. The chain has TRBV28 and TRBJ2-4, with 12 bases fitting TRBD1. Germline V lookup: CDR1 MDHEN, CDR2 SYDVKM. The CDR3 consists of 17 residues. In DNA, the CDR3 is TGTGCCAGCTGCGGAAGAGCCGGGACAGGGGGCAAAGACATTCAGTACTTC. Translated, it gives CASCGRAGTGGKDIQYF.

This sequence joins TRBV11-2 and TRBJ1-1; D may be TRBD1 (6 bases). Per the germline V gene, CDR1 is SGHAT and CDR2 is FQNNGV. Trimming removed 0 bases from V and 1 base from J, with 12 bases in between. The CDR3 contains 16 residues. The CDR3 region is CASSLDLRGRNTEAFF. The CDR3 region has the DNA TGTGCCAGCAGCTTAGATCTTCGGGGGCGGAACACTGAAGCTTTCTTT. The variable domain in full, completed from reference TRBV11-2 and TRBJ1-1, reads EAGVAQSPRYKIIEKRQSVAFWCNPISGHATLYWYQQILGQGPKLLIQFQNNGVVDDSQLPKDRFSAERLKGVDSTLKIQPAKLEDSAVYLCASSLDLRGRNTEAFFGQGTRLTVV.

The gene calls are TRBV30 and TRBJ2-2, with TRBD2 matching 8 bases. Looked up from germline, CDR1 is GTSNPN and CDR2 is SVGIG (reference sequence). After removal of 5 bases from V and 5 bases from J, the junction contained 10 bases not matched to a gene. This CDR3 has 15 amino acids. CDR3 sequence reads: CAWVRAGVITGELFF. The CDR3 coding sequence is TGTGCCTGGGTCAGAGCGGGAGTAATTACCGGGGAGCTGTTTTTT.

This clonotype was recorded at least ten times. This chain links TRBV7-8 with TRBJ2-4, with a tentative D call TRBD2 (6 bases). Deletions cut 1 base from V and 14 bases from J, with 15 bases between. This CDR3 is 13 amino acids long. Germline-derived CDR1 and CDR2 are SGHVS and FQNEAQ. The chain's CDR3 is CASSLDLAGSKYF. As DNA, the CDR3 is TGTGCCAGCAGCTTAGATTTGGCGGGAAGTAAGTACTTC.

This clonotype showed up many times. The V and J genes are TRBV6-2 or TRBV6-3 and TRBJ2-5; 8 bases agree with TRBD2. Losses at the gene ends were 4 bases for V and 1 base for J; bases not matched to a gene: 8. Germline loops: CDR1 MNHEY, CDR2 SVGEGT. CDR3 length: 16 amino acids. CDR3 loop: CASSSPGLGLQETQYF. CDR3 DNA sequence: TGTGCCAGCAGTTCCCCGGGACTAGGACTCCAAGAGACCCAGTACTTC.